Listed here are 11 T cell receptor beta chains from one sample, sequenced in a study of blood T cell repertoires in COVID-19. Clones were sequenced by immunoSEQ multiplex PCR, and TCRdb holds only the in-frame ones, with some missing. Among fewer than 500,000 clones listed, 70% to 90% were seen once. The sample taken for sequencing was PBMCs or T cells enriched from blood (not recorded which). The receptors derive from a woman aged 25 to 39 with acute COVID-19.

This sequence joins TRBV27 and TRBJ1-2; the match to TRBD1 covers 7 bases. The trim removed 0 bases at V and 1 base at J, leaving 5 bases unmatched. The V gene's germline CDR1 is MNHEY and CDR2 SMNVEV (reference sequence). CDR3 size: 16 residues. CDR3 residues: CASSLSGTVDNYGYTF. The DNA for the CDR3 is TGTGCCAGCAGTTTATCAGGGACAGTCGATAACTATGGCTACACCTTC.

This clone has more than one count but fewer than ten. The gene calls are TRBV11-2 and TRBJ2-7, with TRBD1 identical over 8 bases. CDR1 SGHAT and CDR2 FQNNGV come from the germline V gene. CDR3 length equals 17 residues. The junction had 14 bases not matched to a gene; V was cut back by 5 bases and J by 2 bases. The CDR3 protein is CASSPLSRDRRPYEQYF. The DNA of the CDR3 is TGTGCCAGCAGCCCCCTTTCAAGGGACAGGCGACCCTACGAGCAGTACTTC.

The genes are TRBV12-5 and TRBJ2-1; D ambiguous. Germline-derived CDR1 and CDR2 are LGHNT and FRNRAP. The CDR3 sequence is 11 residues long. Trimming took off 10 bases at V and 9 bases at J, with 13 bases between the two ends. The CDR3 region is CATSLASEQFF. In nucleotides, the CDR3 is TGTGCTACCTCATTGGCTAGTGAGCAGTTCTTC.

V gene TRBV2 combines with J gene TRBJ2-1, with a tentative D call TRBD2 (7 bases). CDR1 and CDR2 from the germline V gene are SNHLY and FYNNEI. Trimming shortened V by 6 bases and J by 7 bases, and 13 bases separated the two germline ends. The CDR3 runs 13 residues. CDR3 sequence: CASRGGQLNEQFF. The CDR3 bases are TGTGCCAGCAGGGGGGGGCAGCTTAATGAGCAGTTCTTC.

This clone has more than one count but fewer than ten. The same CDR3 is also encoded by other DNA sequences in this sample. This rearrangement joins TRBV18 to TRBJ1-5, with 9 bases lining up with TRBD1. Germline V gives CDR1 KGHSH, CDR2 LQKENI. The length of the CDR3 is 15 residues. Unmatched junction bases numbered 2, after V lost 3 bases and J lost 2 bases. In DNA, the CDR3 is TGTGCCAGCTCACCGGACAGGGGTGGCAATCAGCCCCAGCATTTT. Protein: CASSPDRGGNQPQHF.

This chain links TRBV19 with TRBJ2-7; 7 bases are shared with TRBD1. V dropped 5 bases and J dropped 3; count of bases not matched to a gene: 7. The V gene's germline CDR1 is LNHDA and CDR2 SQIVND (reference sequence). This CDR3 is built from 14 residues. Written as DNA, the CDR3 is TGTGCCAGTAGTTCCAGGGACAGACACTACGAGCAGTACTTC. It specifies CASSSRDRHYEQYF.

The J gene is TRBJ1-1, the V gene TRBV6-5; D uncertain. V was pared by 5 bases and J by 7 bases, with 14 bases between. Germline lookup yields CDR1 MNHEY and CDR2 SVGAGI. This CDR3 is 13 amino acids long. CDR3 loop: CASSRADGDEAFF. The CDR3 nucleotides read TGTGCCAGCAGTAGAGCGGACGGAGATGAAGCTTTCTTT.

This clone appeared once. The chain combines TRBV24-1 with TRBJ2-7; 10 positions agree with TRBD1. The CDR3 runs to 16 residues. Trimming at V came to 5 bases and at J to 3 bases, leaving 9 bases not matched to a gene. Germline CDR1 and CDR2: KGHDR and SFDVKD. CDR3 amino acids: CATSAGSGTGDYEQYF. CDR3 coding DNA: TGTGCCACCAGTGCCGGGTCCGGGACAGGGGACTACGAGCAGTACTTC.

This clone appeared once. The rearrangement links TRBV11-2 to TRBJ2-2; 7 bases fit TRBD1. Germline V gene sequence: CDR1 SGHAT, CDR2 FQNNGV. This CDR3 spans 18 amino acids. With 6 bases clipped from V and 3 bases from J, the junction kept 16 bases outside the gene matches. CDR3 sequence: CASRPTSGTASHTGELFF. The CDR3 DNA sequence: TGTGCCAGCAGACCAACTTCCGGGACAGCCTCCCACACCGGGGAGCTGTTTTTT.

A word on this clone: Other DNA sequences from this sample encode an identical CDR3 as well. The chain employs TRBV5-4 and TRBJ1-2; 7 bases are a match to TRBD1. Germline-derived CDR1 and CDR2 are SGHNT and YYREEE (reference sequence). There are 13 residues in the CDR3. V was clipped by 3 bases and J by 2 bases; unmatched bases: 1. The CDR3: CASSWDRNYGYTF. The CDR3, as DNA: TGTGCCAGCAGCTGGGACAGAAACTATGGCTACACCTTC.

This clone was recorded only once. The rearrangement links TRBV2 to TRBJ2-3; D gene ambiguous. Deletions cut 4 bases from V and 4 bases from J, with 27 bases between. Per germline, CDR1 SNHLY and CDR2 FYNNEI. This CDR3 region has 19 residues. In DNA form, the CDR3 reads TGTGCCAGCAGTGTATTCCGTCCCCTGACCGCGGCGTTCGCAGATACGCAGTATTTT. Translation gives CASSVFRPLTAAFADTQYF.